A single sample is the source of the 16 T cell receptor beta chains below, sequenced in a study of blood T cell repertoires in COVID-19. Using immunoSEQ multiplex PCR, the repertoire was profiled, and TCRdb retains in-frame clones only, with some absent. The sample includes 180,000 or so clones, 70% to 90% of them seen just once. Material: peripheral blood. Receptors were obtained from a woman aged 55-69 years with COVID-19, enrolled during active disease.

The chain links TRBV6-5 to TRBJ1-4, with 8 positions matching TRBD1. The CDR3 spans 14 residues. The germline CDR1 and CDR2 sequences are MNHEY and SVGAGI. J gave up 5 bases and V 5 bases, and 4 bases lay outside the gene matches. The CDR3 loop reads CASSLGTGNEKLFF. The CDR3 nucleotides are TGTGCCAGCAGTCTCGGGACAGGCAATGAAAAACTGTTTTTT.

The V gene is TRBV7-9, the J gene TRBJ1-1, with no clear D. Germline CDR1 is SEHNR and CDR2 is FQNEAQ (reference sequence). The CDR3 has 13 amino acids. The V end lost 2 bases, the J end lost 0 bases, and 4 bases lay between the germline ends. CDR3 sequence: CASSLTLNTEAFF. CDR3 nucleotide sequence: TGTGCCAGCAGCTTAACTTTGAACACTGAAGCTTTCTTT.

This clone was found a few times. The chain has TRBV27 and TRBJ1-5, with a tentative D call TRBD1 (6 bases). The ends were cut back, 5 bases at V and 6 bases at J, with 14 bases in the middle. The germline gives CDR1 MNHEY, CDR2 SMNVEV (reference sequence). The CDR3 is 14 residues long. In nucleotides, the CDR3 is TGTGCCAGCAGTCCGGACAGTCGGGGTCAGCCCCAGCATTTT. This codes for CASSPDSRGQPQHF.

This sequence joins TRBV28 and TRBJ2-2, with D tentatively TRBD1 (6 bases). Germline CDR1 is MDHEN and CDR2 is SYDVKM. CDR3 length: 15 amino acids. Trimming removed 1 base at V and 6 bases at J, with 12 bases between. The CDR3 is CASSLFAGAAGELFF. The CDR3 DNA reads TGTGCCAGCAGTTTATTTGCAGGGGCCGCCGGGGAGCTGTTTTTT.

As DNA, the CDR3 is TGTGCCAGCAGTTCTGGCGGAAAACTGTTTTTT. Its protein product is CASSSGGKLFF. V gene TRBV6-5 combines with J gene TRBJ1-4; D remains unclear. CDR3 size: 11 residues. Germline loops: CDR1 MNHEY, CDR2 SVGAGI. V dropped 4 bases and J dropped 10 bases, with 7 bases sitting between them.

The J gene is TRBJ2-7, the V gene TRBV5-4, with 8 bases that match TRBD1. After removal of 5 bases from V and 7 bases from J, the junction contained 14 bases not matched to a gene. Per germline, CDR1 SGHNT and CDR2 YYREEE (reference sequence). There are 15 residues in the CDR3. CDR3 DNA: TGTGCCAGCAGGGACGCGGACAGGGCTTTGAAAGAGCAGTACTTC. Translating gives CASRDADRALKEQYF.

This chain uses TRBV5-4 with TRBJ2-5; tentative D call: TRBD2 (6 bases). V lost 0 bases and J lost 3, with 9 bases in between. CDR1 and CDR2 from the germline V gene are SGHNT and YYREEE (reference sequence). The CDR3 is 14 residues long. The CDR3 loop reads CASSLVAGKETQYF. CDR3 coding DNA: TGTGCCAGCAGCTTGGTTGCGGGAAAAGAGACCCAGTACTTC.

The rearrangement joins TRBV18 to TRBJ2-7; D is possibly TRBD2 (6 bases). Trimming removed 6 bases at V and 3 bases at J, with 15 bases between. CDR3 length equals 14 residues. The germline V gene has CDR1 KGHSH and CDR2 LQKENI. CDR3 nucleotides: TGTGCCAGCTCCCCCCCGGGAGCGGTCTACGAGCAGTACTTC. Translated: CASSPPGAVYEQYF.

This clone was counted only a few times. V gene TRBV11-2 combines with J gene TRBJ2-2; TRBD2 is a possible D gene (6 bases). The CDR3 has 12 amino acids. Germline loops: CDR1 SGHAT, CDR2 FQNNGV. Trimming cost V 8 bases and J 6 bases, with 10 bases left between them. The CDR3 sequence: CASRPGAGELFF. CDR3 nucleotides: TGTGCCAGCCGGCCGGGAGCCGGGGAGCTGTTTTTT.

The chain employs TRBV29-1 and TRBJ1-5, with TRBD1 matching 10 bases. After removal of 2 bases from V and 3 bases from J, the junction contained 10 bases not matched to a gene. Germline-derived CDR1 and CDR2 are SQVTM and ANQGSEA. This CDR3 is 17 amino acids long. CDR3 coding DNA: TGCAGCGTTGAACTTGGGACAGGGGTGGGCTTCAATCAGCCCCAGCATTTT. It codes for CSVELGTGVGFNQPQHF.

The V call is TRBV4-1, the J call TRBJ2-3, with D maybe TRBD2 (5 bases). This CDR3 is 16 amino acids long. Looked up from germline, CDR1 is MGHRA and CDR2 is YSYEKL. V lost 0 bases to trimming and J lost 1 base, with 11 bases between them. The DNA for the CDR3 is TGCGCCAGCAGCCAAGATCTAAGCGGACGCACAGATACGCAGTATTTT. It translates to CASSQDLSGRTDTQYF.

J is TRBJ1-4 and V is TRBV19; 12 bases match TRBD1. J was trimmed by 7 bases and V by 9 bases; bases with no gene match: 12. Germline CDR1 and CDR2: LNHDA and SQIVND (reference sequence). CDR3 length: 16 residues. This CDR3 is CASRPGTGGGREKLFF. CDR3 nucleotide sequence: TGTGCCAGCCGTCCCGGGACAGGGGGCGGGCGTGAAAAACTGTTTTTT.

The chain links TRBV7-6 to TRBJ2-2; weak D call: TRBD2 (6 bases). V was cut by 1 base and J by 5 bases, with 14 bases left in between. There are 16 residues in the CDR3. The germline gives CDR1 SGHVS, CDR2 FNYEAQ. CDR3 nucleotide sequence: TGTGCCAGCAGCTTAGTAGCGGAACTGCGGACCGGGGAGCTGTTTTTT. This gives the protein CASSLVAELRTGELFF.

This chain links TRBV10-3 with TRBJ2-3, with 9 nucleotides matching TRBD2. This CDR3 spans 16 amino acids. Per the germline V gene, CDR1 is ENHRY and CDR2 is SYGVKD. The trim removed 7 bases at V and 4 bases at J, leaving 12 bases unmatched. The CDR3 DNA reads TGTGCCATCAATGGAATAGCGGGAGTTTCTTCAGATACGCAGTATTTT. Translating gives CAINGIAGVSSDTQYF.

CDR3 sequence: CSAGNSGRAYEQYF. The CDR3 DNA follows: TGCAGCGCGGGGAATAGCGGGAGGGCCTACGAGCAGTACTTC. The chain carries TRBV29-1 and TRBJ2-7, with TRBD2 matching 11 bases. V shed 7 bases, J shed 2 bases, and the junction held 7 bases outside the gene matches. The CDR3 is 14 amino acids. Germline V gene lookup returns CDR1 SQVTM and CDR2 ANQGSEA.

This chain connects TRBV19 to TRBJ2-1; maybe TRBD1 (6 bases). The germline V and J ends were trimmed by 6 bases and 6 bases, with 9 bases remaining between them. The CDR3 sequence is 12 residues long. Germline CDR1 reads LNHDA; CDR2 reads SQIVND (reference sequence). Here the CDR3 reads CASSGTFNEQFF. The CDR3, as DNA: TGTGCCAGTAGCGGGACATTCAATGAGCAGTTCTTC.